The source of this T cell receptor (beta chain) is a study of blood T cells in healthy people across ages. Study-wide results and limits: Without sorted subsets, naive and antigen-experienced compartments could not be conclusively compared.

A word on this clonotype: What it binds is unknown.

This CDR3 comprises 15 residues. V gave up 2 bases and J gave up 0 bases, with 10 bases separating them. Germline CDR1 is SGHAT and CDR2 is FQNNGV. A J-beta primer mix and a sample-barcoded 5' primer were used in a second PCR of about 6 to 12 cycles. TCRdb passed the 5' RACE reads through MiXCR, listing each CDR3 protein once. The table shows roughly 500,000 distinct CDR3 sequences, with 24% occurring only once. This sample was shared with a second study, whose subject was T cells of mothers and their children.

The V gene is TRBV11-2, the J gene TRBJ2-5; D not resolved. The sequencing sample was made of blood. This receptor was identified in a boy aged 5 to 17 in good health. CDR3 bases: TGTGCCAGCAGCTTATTGTCGGAGTACCAAGAGACCCAGTACTTC. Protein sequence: CASSLLSEYQETQYF. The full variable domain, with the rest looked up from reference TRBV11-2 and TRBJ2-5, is EAGVAQSPRYKIIEKRQSVAFWCNPISGHATLYWYQQILGQGPKLLIQFQNNGVVDDSQLPKDRFSAERLKGVDSTLKIQPAKLEDSAVYLCASSLLSEYQETQYFGPGTRLLVL.